This T cell receptor beta chain was identified during a study of identifying expanded T cells in peripheral blood. Healthy donors had no documented immune events, such as infections, while sampled. The CDR3 covers 14 residues. Germline lookup yields CDR1 LNHDA and CDR2 SQIVND (reference sequence). Between the trimmed V and J ends, which lost 4 bases and 1 base, there was a span of 10 bases. Using immunoSEQ multiplex PCR, the repertoire was profiled, and TCRdb retains in-frame clones only, with some absent. The sample shows some 100,000 clones, around 90% of them seen only once. Study outcomes and limitations: Differentially abundant clones: roughly 1.2 between replicates, about 17 at 2 to 3 weeks, 19 to 20 at four. Approximately two-week clone count variance significantly increased as total template count grew.

Comment on this clone: The antigen is not known.

The V and J genes are TRBV19 and TRBJ1-1; D remains unclear. The sample comprised blood. The source of this sequence is a person aged 18 to 75 in good health. The CDR3 here is CASSTKTQNTEAFF. The DNA of the CDR3 is TGTGCCAGTAGTACCAAGACCCAGAACACTGAAGCTTTCTTT.